A selection of T cell receptor beta chains follows, all from one sample in a study of cytomegalovirus exposure and HLA in healthy donors. Here immunoSEQ multiplex PCR was the method, and the copy in TCRdb shows in-frame clones only, minus some. The profile shows about 160,000 clones, 65% to 80% of them singletons. The specimen was PBMCs. The receptors here all came from a woman in her forties or fifties in good health and CMV-seropositive. CDR3s include the opening cysteine and the closing phenylalanine or tryptophan. The D gene is left open where the match is weak. Clone size is shown for a subset of rows, as once, few, many or a class of expanded clone.

j_call,d_call,v_call,clone_size,cdr3_aa,cdr3_nt
TRBJ2-5,TRBD2,TRBV7-9,NA,CASSPSGGRETQYF,TGTGCCAGCAGCCCCTCGGGGGGGCGGGAGACCCAGTACTTC
TRBJ2-3,NA,TRBV4-1,NA,CASSQVKGTDTQYF,TGCGCCAGCAGCCAAGTGAAGGGGACAGATACGCAGTATTTT
TRBJ1-6,NA,TRBV5-6,NA,CASSSSTERHNSPLHF,TGTGCCAGCAGCTCGTCGACAGAGCGTCATAATTCACCCCTCCACTTT
TRBJ2-3,TRBD2,TRBV5-1,NA,CASSPASGGAVSTDTQYF,TGCGCCAGCAGCCCGGCTAGCGGGGGGGCCGTAAGCACAGATACGCAGTATTTT
TRBJ1-2,TRBD1,TRBV6-6,once,CASSLYQTGEGYTF,TGTGCCAGCAGCCTTTATCAGACAGGGGAAGGCTACACCTTC
TRBJ1-2,NA,TRBV7-2,NA,CASTPVLELFLDGYTF,TGTGCCAGCACCCCTGTCTTGGAGCTTTTTTTAGATGGCTACACCTTC
TRBJ2-1,TRBD2,TRBV19,NA,CASSILAGVAEQFF,TGTGCCAGTAGTATACTAGCGGGGGTAGCTGAGCAGTTCTTC
TRBJ1-2,TRBD1,TRBV2,NA,CASSSQGALGYTF,TGTGCCAGCAGTTCTCAGGGGGCGCTTGGCTACACCTTC
TRBJ1-4,TRBD1,TRBV28,NA,CASSSGGQKLFF,TGTGCCAGCAGTTCAGGGGGGCAAAAACTGTTTTTT
TRBJ2-5,TRBD2,TRBV4-2,NA,CASSQERGLLQETQYF,TGTGCCAGCAGCCAAGAAAGGGGACTATTACAAGAGACCCAGTACTTC
TRBJ1-1,TRBD1,TRBV5-1,NA,CASSSRDRGKTEAFF,TGCGCCAGCAGCTCCCGGGACAGGGGAAAAACTGAAGCTTTCTTT
TRBJ1-3,NA,TRBV6-5,NA,CASSYGAGNTIYF,TGTGCCAGCAGTTACGGAGCTGGAAACACCATATATTTT
TRBJ2-5,TRBD2,TRBV6-1,few,CASRSGGEVETQYF,TGTGCCAGCAGGAGCGGGGGGGAGGTGGAGACCCAGTACTTC
TRBJ1-6,TRBD1,TRBV5-1,NA,CASSARTGFNSPLHF,TGCGCCAGCAGCGCCCGGACAGGCTTCAATTCACCCCTCCACTTT
TRBJ1-5,NA,TRBV5-6,NA,CASTRRGAGQPQHF,TGTGCCAGCACCCGACGGGGGGCAGGTCAGCCCCAGCATTTT
TRBJ1-2,NA,TRBV19,NA,CASTEKWDTSRGGYTF,TGTGCCAGTACCGAGAAATGGGACACATCCCGGGGTGGCTACACCTTC
TRBJ2-7,TRBD2,TRBV4-1,NA,CASSQAASPGGGFYEQYF,TGCGCCAGCAGCCAAGCTGCCAGTCCGGGCGGGGGGTTCTACGAGCAGTACTTC
TRBJ2-2,NA,TRBV5-6,once,CASSLEAGEYTGELFF,TGTGCCAGCAGCTTGGAGGCGGGCGAGTACACCGGGGAGCTGTTTTTT
TRBJ2-7,NA,TRBV5-1,once,CASSLDGRQSLNF,TGCGCCAGCAGCTTGGACGGGAGACAGTCCCTAAACTTC
TRBJ2-2,TRBD1,TRBV27,NA,CASSSRGPPPGELFF,TGTGCCAGCAGTTCCAGGGGGCCACCCCCCGGGGAGCTGTTTTTT
TRBJ1-1,NA,TRBV30,NA,CAWTEDRDTEAFF,TGTGCCTGGACGGAGGATCGAGACACTGAAGCTTTCTTT
TRBJ2-3,TRBD2,TRBV5-4,NA,CASSLGGGSTDTQYF,TGTGCCAGCAGCTTGGGCGGGGGAAGCACAGATACGCAGTATTTT
TRBJ1-2,NA,TRBV5-1,NA,CASSVQGKEYGYTF,TGCGCCAGCAGCGTACAGGGCAAGGAGTATGGCTACACCTTC
TRBJ2-2,NA,TRBV5-8,few,CASSLIQGNTGELFF,TGTGCCAGCAGTTTAATCCAGGGGAACACCGGGGAGCTGTTTTTT
TRBJ1-2,NA,TRBV5-6,NA,CASSPPPGWSKGYTF,TGTGCCAGCAGCCCCCCCCCAGGGTGGAGTAAAGGCTACACCTTC
TRBJ1-5,TRBD1,TRBV29-1,NA,CSVAETGGIGQPQHF,TGCAGCGTTGCAGAGACAGGGGGGATAGGTCAGCCCCAGCATTTT
TRBJ1-2,TRBD1,TRBV6-5,NA,CASRPGTARSGYTF,TGTGCCAGCAGACCCGGGACAGCCCGAAGTGGCTACACCTTC
TRBJ2-3,NA,TRBV6-5,NA,CASRPPRSTGTQYF,TGTGCCAGCAGACCCCCCCGTAGCACAGGTACGCAGTATTTT
TRBJ2-5,NA,TRBV2,NA,CASKTTGGTQYF,TGTGCCTCCAAGACTACCGGCGGGACCCAGTACTTC
TRBJ1-6,TRBD1,TRBV19,NA,CASSAPGQYNSPLHF,TGTGCCAGTAGTGCACCGGGACAGTATAATTCACCCCTCCACTTT
TRBJ1-2,TRBD1,TRBV7-8,NA,CASSIRDRATNYGYTF,TGTGCCAGCAGCATCCGGGACAGAGCAACTAACTATGGCTACACCTTC
TRBJ1-5,NA,TRBV7-2,NA,CASSSPGGGIQPQHF,TGTGCCAGCAGCTCGCCGGGGGGAGGCATTCAGCCCCAGCATTTT
TRBJ2-5,NA,TRBV2,NA,CASKQTRQTQYF,TGTGCCAGCAAGCAGACGAGGCAGACCCAGTACTTC
TRBJ2-1,TRBD2,TRBV30,NA,CAWVPWGRGNEQFF,TGTGCCTGGGTACCCTGGGGGAGGGGAAATGAGCAGTTCTTC
TRBJ2-1,TRBD1,TRBV7-6,NA,CASSPTGTGGYNEQFF,TGTGCCAGCAGCCCTACCGGGACAGGGGGATACAATGAGCAGTTCTTC
TRBJ1-5,TRBD1,TRBV7-9,once,CASSLTGGAGNQPQHF,TGTGCCAGCAGCTTAACAGGGGGCGCCGGGAATCAGCCCCAGCATTTT
TRBJ1-1,NA,TRBV18,NA,CASSPGPGEGEAFF,TGTGCCAGCTCACCAGGGCCAGGGGAAGGGGAAGCTTTCTTT
TRBJ1-2,NA,TRBV29-1,NA,CSVVMGSRGYGYTF,TGCAGCGTTGTGATGGGGTCCCGGGGCTATGGCTACACCTTC
TRBJ1-5,NA,TRBV7-6,once,CASSLGGSDQPQHF,TGTGCCAGCAGCTTAGGTGGGAGTGATCAGCCCCAGCATTTT
TRBJ1-2,TRBD1,TRBV14,NA,CASSQDRTGGYTF,TGTGCCAGCAGCCAAGATCGGACAGGCGGCTACACCTTC
TRBJ2-7,NA,TRBV4-1,NA,CASSQETVTGVYEQYF,TGCGCCAGCAGCCAAGAGACGGTGACAGGAGTCTACGAGCAGTACTTC
TRBJ1-2,NA,TRBV6-6,NA,CAISQAGVGYTF,TGTGCCATCTCACAGGCGGGGGTCGGCTACACCTTC
TRBJ2-2,NA,TRBV2,NA,CASSGGLTGELFF,TGTGCCAGCAGTGGGGGCCTTACCGGGGAGCTGTTTTTT